The 25 T cell receptor beta chains given below trace back to one sample, sequenced in a study of blood T cell repertoires in COVID-19. Assay: immunoSEQ multiplex PCR; the TCRdb copy retains only in-frame clones and omits some. This table has 150,000 to 200,000 clones, approximately 88% appearing once. Sequencing was done on a sample of peripheral blood. The receptors stem from a man younger than 35 with active or convalescent COVID-19.

This clone was observed once. The chain recombines TRBV20-1 with TRBJ2-5; D is unresolved. Between the trimmed V and J ends, which lost 1 base and 4 bases, there was a span of 4 bases. This CDR3 is built from 11 residues. The V gene's germline CDR1 is DFQATT and CDR2 SNEGSKA (reference sequence). The CDR3 here is CSARVIETQYF. The DNA for the CDR3 is TGCAGTGCTAGAGTTATAGAGACCCAGTACTTC.

This clone was picked up a small number of times. This chain links TRBV15 with TRBJ2-3, with D possibly TRBD2 on 6 matching bases. CDR1 and CDR2 from the germline V gene are LNHNV and YYDKDF (reference sequence). The V end lost 0 bases, the J end lost 2 bases, and 9 bases lay between the germline ends. CDR3 length equals 15 residues. The CDR3 region has the DNA TGTGCCACCAGCAGAGATGGACTACCCACAGATACGCAGTATTTT. Translation: CATSRDGLPTDTQYF.

The chain uses TRBV7-8 and TRBJ2-1, with D possibly being TRBD2 (6 bases). The germline V gene has CDR1 SGHVS and CDR2 FQNEAQ. This CDR3 comprises 16 residues. V was trimmed by 5 bases and J by 0 bases, leaving 14 bases between them. CDR3 amino acids: CASSALALASYNEQFF. In DNA form, the CDR3 reads TGTGCCAGCAGCGCTCTCGCACTAGCCTCCTACAATGAGCAGTTCTTC.

This chain connects TRBV11-3 to TRBJ2-7; D is unresolved. CDR1 and CDR2 (germline): SGHNT, YENEEA. Trimming shortened V by 6 bases and J by 7 bases, and 16 bases separated the two germline ends. This CDR3 is 13 amino acids long. The CDR3: CASRRRGIREQYF. The CDR3 DNA sequence: TGTGCCAGCAGGAGACGCGGTATACGGGAGCAGTACTTC.

This clone appeared once. The chain combines TRBV5-6 with TRBJ1-1; a possible D gene is TRBD1 (6 bases). The V gene's germline CDR1 is SGHDT and CDR2 YYEEEE. The V end was cut by 1 base, the J end by 1 base, with 14 bases between. The CDR3 is made up of 16 amino acids. CDR3 sequence: CASSLRLGAKNTEAFF. CDR3 bases: TGTGCCAGCAGCTTGCGGTTGGGGGCCAAGAACACTGAAGCTTTCTTT.

This clone was seen more than once but under ten times. The V and J genes are TRBV5-4 and TRBJ2-7, with D hard to call. The V end was cut by 3 bases, the J end by 4 bases, with 14 bases between. Germline V CDR1 and CDR2: SGHNT, YYREEE (reference sequence). The CDR3 extends over 14 amino acids. The CDR3 DNA follows: TGTGCCAGCAGCTCCTCTTCCCGCGATTACGAGCAGTACTTC. Translating gives CASSSSSRDYEQYF.

This clone was picked up a small number of times. The gene calls are TRBV29-1 and TRBJ2-1; D perhaps matches TRBD2 (5 bases). CDR1 is SQVTM, CDR2 ANQGSEA, per germline. The V end was cut by 3 bases, the J end by 4 bases, with 7 bases between. This CDR3 has 12 residues. The CDR3 spells CSVDGVYNEQFF. Here the CDR3 DNA reads TGCAGCGTTGACGGGGTGTACAATGAGCAGTTCTTC.

This clone occurred a few times. The chain links TRBV5-1 to TRBJ1-2, with D perhaps TRBD1 (5 bases). The V end lost 4 bases, the J end lost 8 bases, and 12 bases lay between the germline ends. Germline V CDR1 and CDR2: SGHRS, YFSETQ. This CDR3 contains 12 residues. CDR3 amino acids: CASSPGLEGYTF. In DNA, the CDR3 is TGCGCCAGCAGCCCAGGGCTAGAAGGCTACACCTTC. Together with reference TRBV5-1 and TRBJ1-2, the CDR3 gives the full variable domain: KAGVTQTPRYLIKTRGQQVTLSCSPISGHRSVSWYQQTPGQGLQFLFEYFSETQRNKGNFPGRFSGRQFSNSRSEMNVSTLELGDSALYLCASSPGLEGYTFGSGTRLTVV.

V usage is TRBV3-1 (or the pseudogene TRBV3-2) and J usage is TRBJ2-5, with 8 bases lining up with TRBD1. The germline V gene encodes CDR1 LGHDT and CDR2 YNNKEL (reference sequence). The V and J ends lost 2 bases and 5 bases, in that order; junction bases with no gene match: 13. CDR3 length: 17 residues. The CDR3 DNA sequence: TGTGCCAGCAGCCAAACGAAGGTGGTCAGGGGGCAGGAGACCCAGTACTTC. Residues: CASSQTKVVRGQETQYF.

The V gene is TRBV28, the J gene TRBJ2-7; 11 bases line up with TRBD2. The CDR3 extends over 20 amino acids. V shed 5 bases and J 3 bases; nucleotides not matched to a gene: 21. In germline, CDR1 is MDHEN, CDR2 SYDVKM. The CDR3 loop is CASSPKTRRLRGTSGYEQYF. CDR3 DNA: TGTGCCAGCAGTCCCAAAACCCGCAGATTACGGGGGACTAGCGGCTACGAGCAGTACTTC.

The chain employs TRBV7-3 and TRBJ2-1, with TRBD1 matching 8 bases. V gave up 1 base and J gave up 8 bases; unmatched junction bases: 10. This CDR3 has 16 amino acids. The germline V gene encodes CDR1 SGHTA and CDR2 FQGTGA. The CDR3 loop reads CASSLIVTGAGDEQFF. CDR3 sequence (DNA): TGTGCCAGCAGCTTAATTGTGACAGGGGCTGGGGATGAGCAGTTCTTC. The full variable domain, completed using reference TRBV7-3 and TRBJ2-1, is GAGVSQTPSNKVTEKGKYVELRCDPISGHTALYWYRQSLGQGPEFLIYFQGTGAADDSGLPNDRFFAVRPEGSVSTLKIQRTERGDSAVYLCASSLIVTGAGDEQFFGPGTRLTVL.

The CDR3 DNA follows: TGTGCCATCAGTGAAACTAGCGGGCTCTACGAGCAGTACTTC. Translation gives CAISETSGLYEQYF. The chain couples TRBV10-3 to TRBJ2-7, with 9 bases fitting TRBD2. V lost 3 bases to trimming and J lost 3 bases; unmatched junction nucleotides: 3. Looked up from germline, CDR1 is ENHRY and CDR2 is SYGVKD. The CDR3 consists of 14 residues.

V usage is TRBV9 and J usage is TRBJ2-1; a weak D match, TRBD1 (6 bases). The CDR3 spans 16 residues. Germline CDR1 reads SGDLS; CDR2 reads YYNGEE. V dropped 3 bases and J dropped 3 bases, with 16 bases sitting between them. In nucleotides, the CDR3 is TGTGCCAGCAGCGACCTCTTAGGACAGCACTACAATGAGCAGTTCTTC. Residues: CASSDLLGQHYNEQFF.

The gene calls are TRBV29-1 and TRBJ2-1; 7 bases are a match to TRBD2. Losses at the gene ends were 5 bases for V and 2 bases for J; bases not matched to a gene: 3. The CDR3 is made up of 13 amino acids. CDR1 SQVTM and CDR2 ANQGSEA come from the germline V gene. CDR3 DNA sequence: TGCAGCGTTACCGGGACTACCTACAATGAGCAGTTCTTC. Its protein product is CSVTGTTYNEQFF.

In DNA form, the CDR3 reads TGTGCCAGCAGCTGGGGACAGGGGGACTACAATGAGCAGTTCTTC. This codes for CASSWGQGDYNEQFF. The chain carries TRBV7-3 and TRBJ2-1; 11 nucleotides agree with TRBD1. Unmatched junction bases numbered 2, after V lost 4 bases and J lost 3 bases. The germline V gene encodes CDR1 SGHTA and CDR2 FQGTGA. This CDR3 region has 15 residues.

The gene calls are TRBV7-6 and TRBJ2-3, with 9 bases matching TRBD1. The CDR3 loop spans 15 amino acids. V lost 5 bases to trimming and J lost 3 bases; unmatched junction nucleotides: 6. The germline gives CDR1 SGHVS, CDR2 FNYEAQ. The CDR3 here is CASSPGTGRTDTQYF. CDR3 sequence (DNA): TGTGCCAGCAGCCCGGGGACAGGGCGAACAGATACGCAGTATTTT.

The rearrangement links TRBV28 to TRBJ2-3, with a possible D match to TRBD2 (7 bases). Trimming pared 6 bases from V and 3 bases from J, leaving 13 bases between. The CDR3 sequence is 14 residues long. Germline-derived CDR1 and CDR2 are MDHEN and SYDVKM. CDR3 region: CASRLGGETDTQYF. CDR3 sequence (DNA): TGTGCCAGCAGATTAGGGGGGGAGACAGATACGCAGTATTTT.

The rearrangement joins TRBV11-1 to TRBJ2-7; tentatively, D is TRBD1 (6 bases). The CDR3 consists of 13 residues. The V gene lost 4 bases and the J gene lost 1 base, with 8 bases spanning the gap. Germline V CDR1 and CDR2: SGHAT, FQDESV (reference sequence). The CDR3 protein is CASSWTVSYEQYF. The CDR3 DNA sequence: TGTGCCAGCAGCTGGACAGTGTCCTACGAGCAGTACTTC.

This chain joins TRBV19 and TRBJ1-5; no firm D call. In germline, CDR1 is LNHDA, CDR2 SQIVND (reference sequence). V dropped 0 bases and J dropped 4 bases, with 13 bases sitting between them. The CDR3 has 16 residues. The DNA of the CDR3 is TGTGCCAGTAGTATAGATGAGAGGGATTGGAATCAGCCCCAGCATTTT. It is translated as CASSIDERDWNQPQHF.

The CDR3 loop is CASSFQGGYNSPLHF. The CDR3 DNA follows: TGTGCCAGCAGTTTCCAGGGCGGCTATAATTCACCCCTCCACTTT. V usage is TRBV5-5 and J usage is TRBJ1-6; a possible D gene is TRBD1 (5 bases). In germline, CDR1 is SGHKS, CDR2 YYEKEE (reference sequence). The CDR3 contains 15 residues. Trimming took off 5 bases at V and 3 bases at J, with 12 bases between the two ends. Full variable domain (outside the CDR3, taken from reference TRBV5-5 and TRBJ1-6): DAGVTQSPTHLIKTRGQQVTLRCSPISGHKSVSWYQQVLGQGPQFIFQYYEKEERGRGNFPDRFSARQFPNYSSELNVNALLLGDSALYLCASSFQGGYNSPLHFGNGTRLTVT.

This clone was counted only a few times. This chain uses TRBV7-2 with TRBJ2-2, with D unclear. CDR3 length: 14 amino acids. The germline V gene has CDR1 SGHTA and CDR2 FQGNSA. Trimming cost V 1 base and J 7 bases, with 10 bases left between them. The CDR3 DNA reads as TGTGCCAGCAGCTTAGATTCAGGCCTCGGGGAGCTGTTTTTT. It translates to CASSLDSGLGELFF.

The sample holds one count of this clone. V gene TRBV7-8 combines with J gene TRBJ1-4; 7 bases are a match to TRBD1. This CDR3 has 17 amino acids. Germline CDR1 SGHVS, CDR2 FQNEAQ. V shed 1 base and J 0 bases; nucleotides not matched to a gene: 5. The CDR3 region has the DNA TGTGCCAGCAGCTTAGTAGGGGGCGACGCAACTAATGAAAAACTGTTTTTT. Its protein is CASSLVGGDATNEKLFF.

This rearrangement joins TRBV29-1 to TRBJ2-1, with D tentatively TRBD1 (5 bases). The germline gives CDR1 SQVTM, CDR2 ANQGSEA. The CDR3 extends over 14 amino acids. V was clipped by 0 bases and J by 1 base, with 7 bases between them. The CDR3 region is CSVEEGPSYNEQFF. In DNA form, the CDR3 reads TGCAGCGTTGAAGAGGGGCCTTCCTACAATGAGCAGTTCTTC.

The chain combines TRBV19 with TRBJ2-2; perhaps TRBD2 as D (5 bases). Per germline, CDR1 LNHDA and CDR2 SQIVND (reference sequence). The CDR3 has 15 amino acids. V gave up 2 bases and J gave up 2 bases, with 9 bases separating them. CDR3 region: CASSILEGNTGELFF. The CDR3 nucleotides are TGTGCCAGTAGTATACTTGAGGGAAACACCGGGGAGCTGTTTTTT.

The rearrangement links TRBV6-5 to TRBJ1-1; no clear D. The CDR3 is 14 residues long. The germline V and J ends were trimmed by 5 bases and 0 bases, with 10 bases remaining between them. From germline, CDR1 is MNHEY and CDR2 SVGAGI. This chain's CDR3 is CASSPRGMNTEAFF. The CDR3, as DNA: TGTGCCAGCAGTCCCCGAGGGATGAACACTGAAGCTTTCTTT.